Listed below are T cell receptor beta chains from one sample, sequenced in a study of shared clonotypes between healthy human individuals. The table came from immunoSEQ multiplex PCR; TCRdb's copy has only in-frame clones and leaves some out. The data contain around 1.9 million clones, just over 90% of them seen just once; the ten biggest clones take up about 1.5%. Sequencing used naive CD8+ T cells from PBMCs. The receptor set was obtained from a man younger than 35 in good health. Some clones in this sample may be carry-over from other donors' samples. Both conserved end residues are part of each CDR3. D genes are given only for firm matches. Size is stated for part of the rows, as once, few or many counts, or as a class when the clone is expanded.

D gene,clone size,V gene,J gene,CDR3 protein,CDR3 DNA
-,once,TRBV28,TRBJ1-4,CASSRWGETNEKLFF,TGTGCCAGCAGCCGATGGGGGGAAACTAATGAAAAACTGTTTTTT
-,-,TRBV30,TRBJ1-1,CAWSVKTGKPTEAFF,TGTGCCTGGAGTGTAAAAACGGGAAAACCCACTGAAGCTTTCTTT
-,-,TRBV14,TRBJ1-1,CASSPLVLPNTEAFF,TGTGCCAGCAGCCCCTTAGTGCTACCGAACACTGAAGCTTTCTTT
-,-,TRBV4-1,TRBJ1-1,CASSQSPGLKNTEAFF,TGCGCCAGCAGCCAAAGCCCAGGGTTGAAGAACACTGAAGCTTTCTTT
-,-,TRBV27,TRBJ1-1,CASSLGSHTEAFF,TGTGCCAGCAGTTTGGGCTCCCACACTGAAGCTTTCTTT
-,-,TRBV19,TRBJ2-7,CASSIVWRHEQYF,TGTGCCAGTAGTATAGTATGGCGCCACGAGCAGTACTTC
TRBD1,once,TRBV7-3,TRBJ2-7,CASSLGQGGEQYF,TGTGCCAGCAGCCTCGGACAGGGCGGCGAGCAGTACTTC
-,-,TRBV5-6,TRBJ2-7,CASSLGRGTEQYF,TGTGCCAGCAGCTTGGGGAGGGGAACCGAGCAGTACTTC
-,-,TRBV6-1,TRBJ2-7,CASSELRGNEQYF,TGTGCCAGCAGTGAACTCAGGGGAAACGAGCAGTACTTC
-,-,TRBV27,TRBJ2-3,CASRTRGGPPDTQYF,TGTGCCAGCAGGACGAGAGGGGGGCCTCCAGATACGCAGTATTTT
TRBD1,-,TRBV6-5,TRBJ2-5,CASSYLQGAQETQYF,TGTGCCAGCAGTTATTTACAGGGGGCCCAAGAGACCCAGTACTTC
TRBD2,-,TRBV27,TRBJ2-1,CASSLSAGESYNEQFF,TGTGCCAGCAGTTTATCGGCGGGAGAGTCCTACAATGAGCAGTTCTTC
-,-,TRBV6-5,TRBJ2-1,CASSAAEQFF,TGTGCCAGCAGTGCGGCTGAGCAGTTCTTC
-,-,TRBV2,TRBJ2-1,CASSEAGVLQNEQFF,TGTGCCAGCAGTGAAGCGGGAGTATTGCAGAATGAGCAGTTCTTC
TRBD2,once,TRBV11-1,TRBJ2-1,CASSSRLAEDNEQFF,TGTGCCAGCAGCTCCAGACTAGCGGAAGACAATGAGCAGTTCTTC
-,-,TRBV21-1,TRBJ1-5,CASSLQGQRRGQPQHF,TGTGCCAGCAGCCTACAGGGGCAACGCAGGGGGCAGCCCCAGCATTTT
TRBD1,-,TRBV6-5,TRBJ1-5,CASRSGTGEDQPQHF,TGTGCCAGCAGGAGCGGGACAGGGGAGGATCAGCCCCAGCATTTT
TRBD2,once,TRBV27,TRBJ2-7,CASSSGLAGLHF,TGTGCCAGCAGTTCGGGACTAGCGGGCCTTCACTTC
-,few,TRBV9,TRBJ1-2,CASSVAFEGQGWGYTF,TGTGCCAGCAGCGTCGCCTTCGAGGGCCAAGGGTGGGGCTACACCTTC
TRBD2,-,TRBV30,TRBJ2-1,CAWIHLAGGDNEQFF,TGTGCCTGGATACATCTAGCGGGGGGAGACAATGAGCAGTTCTTC
-,-,TRBV19,TRBJ2-7,CASSNTYEQYF,TGTGCCAGTAGTAATACATACGAGCAGTACTTC
-,-,TRBV27,TRBJ2-7,CASSQRTGYEQYF,TGTGCCAGCAGTCAGCGGACGGGATACGAGCAGTACTTC